The 25 T cell receptor beta chains reported below all come from one sample, sequenced in a study of blood T cells in healthy people across ages. It was with a sample-barcoded 5' primer and a J-beta primer mix that a second PCR of about 6 to 11 cycles was run. TCRdb re-analysed the 5' RACE reads in MiXCR, keeping a single row per CDR3 protein. The sample has about 670,000 distinct CDR3 sequences, around 52% seen once. The material sequenced was blood. The receptors originated from a woman aged 80 or over in good health.

The chain employs TRBV3-1 and TRBJ1-2; a weak D match, TRBD1 (5 bases). V shed 0 bases and J shed 8 bases, with 16 bases lying between them. CDR1 is LGHDT, CDR2 YNNKEL, per germline (reference sequence). The CDR3 extends over 15 amino acids. This CDR3 reads CASSQDLGREKGYTF. As DNA, the CDR3 is TGTGCCAGCAGCCAAGATCTTGGCAGGGAGAAAGGCTACACCTTC.

In its sample, this clonotype was seen many times. This rearrangement joins TRBV7-9 to TRBJ2-5; no definite D call. Trimming shortened V by 0 bases and J by 4 bases, and 3 bases separated the two germline ends. The CDR3 runs 12 residues. The germline V gene encodes CDR1 SEHNR and CDR2 FQNEAQ (reference sequence). CDR3 in amino acids: CASSLAGETQYF. The CDR3 bases are TGTGCCAGCAGCTTAGCAGGAGAGACCCAGTACTTC.

This clonotype has only a few counts. V is TRBV10-3 and J is TRBJ2-2; possible D gene TRBD2, 6 bases. The CDR3 covers 13 residues. The V and J ends lost 3 bases and 5 bases respectively, with 7 bases between them. Looked up from germline, CDR1 is ENHRY and CDR2 is SYGVKD. The DNA for the CDR3 is TGTGCCATCAGTGAAGGGAGGACCGGGGAGCTGTTTTTT. Residues: CAISEGRTGELFF.

As for this clonotype: A read error is possible here, since a much larger clone lies one base away. CDR3 loop: CSAREASSYEQYF. CDR3 in DNA: TGCAGTGCTAGAGAAGCTAGCTCCTACGAGCAGTACTTC. The V and J genes are TRBV20-1 and TRBJ2-4; D unresolved. The end of the DNA aligns better with TRBJ2-7, so the J call may be wrong. Germline V gene lookup returns CDR1 DFQATT and CDR2 SNEGSKA (reference sequence). The CDR3 contains 13 residues.

This clonotype was detected only a few times. The rearrangement uses TRBV19 and TRBJ2-2; 12 positions agree with TRBD2. Germline CDR1 is LNHDA and CDR2 is SQIVND (reference sequence). V trimming: 1 base; J trimming: 4 bases; junction bases outside the gene matches: 10. This CDR3 spans 19 amino acids. Here the CDR3 reads CASSIVGLGLAGSTGELFF. DNA of the CDR3: TGTGCCAGTAGTATAGTAGGCCTGGGACTAGCGGGTTCCACCGGGGAGCTGTTTTTT.

The gene calls are TRBV6-5 and TRBJ2-7; D possibly corresponds to TRBD2 (6 bases). The length of the CDR3 is 16 residues. Trimming took off 0 bases at V and 4 bases at J, with 16 bases between the two ends. The germline V gene encodes CDR1 MNHEY and CDR2 SVGAGI. CDR3 sequence reads: CASSYSNFGGGYEQYF. The CDR3, as DNA: TGTGCCAGCAGTTACTCGAATTTCGGGGGAGGTTACGAGCAGTACTTC.

The V and J genes are TRBV29-1 and TRBJ2-2; D possibly corresponds to TRBD2 (5 bases). This CDR3 is built from 14 residues. Trimming stripped 4 bases from V and 2 bases from J, with 11 bases between. Germline-derived CDR1 and CDR2 are SQVTM and ANQGSEA. CDR3 in DNA: TGCAGCGTTGTACGGGATCCTAACACCGGGGAGCTGTTTTTT. Its protein is CSVVRDPNTGELFF.

In its sample, this clonotype was seen many times. The chain combines TRBV20-1 with TRBJ1-1; D call uncertain. Trimming cost V 8 bases and J 1 base, with 8 bases left between them. Germline CDR1 DFQATT, CDR2 SNEGSKA (reference sequence). The CDR3 loop spans 11 amino acids. In nucleotides, the CDR3 is TGCAGTACAACACCGAACACTGAAGCTTTCTTT. Its protein is CSTTPNTEAFF.

Comments on this clonotype: This clone may be a read error of a much larger clone one base away. The chain joins TRBV6-6 to TRBJ2-5, with a weak D call TRBD1 (5 bases). The CDR3 is 14 amino acids. The V end lost 0 bases, the J end lost 11 bases, and 16 bases lay between the germline ends. Germline CDR1 MNHNY, CDR2 SVGAGI (reference sequence). The DNA of the CDR3 is TGTGCCAGCAGTTACTCAGGGGTCAGCAATGAGCAGTACTTC. Encoded protein: CASSYSGVSNEQYF.

The gene calls are TRBV20-1 and TRBJ2-3; 9 bases are shared with TRBD2. V lost 7 bases, J lost 6 bases, and 5 bases stayed unmatched. The germline CDR1 and CDR2 sequences are DFQATT and SNEGSKA (reference sequence). The CDR3 runs to 12 residues. The CDR3 region has the DNA TGCAGTGGAAGCGGGGGGACGGATACGCAGTATTTT. It is translated as CSGSGGTDTQYF.

This clonotype was seen repeatedly, ten times or more. Here the CDR3 DNA reads TGCGCCAGCAGTAGGGCCAGACAAGAGACCCAGTACTTC. It translates to CASSRARQETQYF. The rearrangement uses TRBV5-1 and TRBJ2-5; D unresolved. The CDR3 spans 13 residues. Germline V gene sequence: CDR1 SGHRS, CDR2 YFSETQ. With 5 bases removed from V and 2 bases from J, the gap between germline ends came to 10 bases.

The chain joins TRBV5-1 to TRBJ2-3; 10 bases fit TRBD2. Trimming removed 5 bases from V and 0 bases from J; junction bases left unmatched: 12. This CDR3 is built from 18 residues. The germline V gene has CDR1 SGHRS and CDR2 YFSETQ. The CDR3 DNA reads as TGCGCCAGCAGACGAGTCAGCGGGGGGGAATTGAGCACAGATACGCAGTATTTT. Amino acids: CASRRVSGGELSTDTQYF.

This rearrangement joins TRBV5-1 to TRBJ2-3; maybe TRBD1 (6 bases). In germline, CDR1 is SGHRS, CDR2 YFSETQ. Trimming took 4 bases from V and 0 from J, leaving 12 bases between them. CDR3 size: 15 residues. The CDR3 nucleotides are TGCGCCAGCAGCAAGACAGGAGTTAGCACAGATACGCAGTATTTT. The encoded protein is CASSKTGVSTDTQYF.

This clonotype was counted a few times. The gene calls are TRBV7-2 and TRBJ2-5; TRBD2 matches at 8 bases. The CDR3 is made up of 15 amino acids. Germline-derived CDR1 and CDR2 are SGHTA and FQGNSA. The ends lost 1 base at V and 6 bases at J; junction bases unmatched: 7. The CDR3: CASSLDGGARKTQYF. DNA for the CDR3: TGTGCCAGCAGCTTAGACGGGGGGGCCAGGAAGACCCAGTACTTC.

This clonotype was counted many times. V usage is TRBV24-1 and J usage is TRBJ2-6; no clear D gene. The CDR3 is 17 amino acids. Trimming cost V 2 bases and J 4 bases, with 14 bases left between them. The germline V gene encodes CDR1 KGHDR and CDR2 SFDVKD. The DNA for the CDR3 is TGTGCCACCAGTGATTCGCCCTCGACGCCCGGGGCCAACGTCCTGACTTTC. It codes for CATSDSPSTPGANVLTF.

V and J are TRBV27 and TRBJ2-7, with unresolved D. The CDR3 has 13 residues. Germline V gene data show CDR1 as MNHEY and CDR2 as SMNVEV (reference sequence). Trimming removed 5 bases at V and 3 bases at J, with 11 bases between. CDR3 sequence reads: CASSAIPVYEQYF. The CDR3 DNA is TGTGCCAGCAGTGCCATCCCTGTCTACGAGCAGTACTTC.

This clonotype was seen repeatedly, ten times or more. This chain uses TRBV9 with TRBJ2-7; a weak D match, TRBD2 (5 bases). V dropped 4 bases and J dropped 2 bases, with 16 bases sitting between them. The CDR3 runs to 15 residues. Germline V CDR1 and CDR2: SGDLS, YYNGEE. CDR3 region: CASSPSTGMPYEQYF. CDR3 nucleotide sequence: TGTGCCAGCAGCCCAAGCACCGGGATGCCCTACGAGCAGTACTTC.

This chain links TRBV20-1 with TRBJ1-1; 7 bases are shared with TRBD1. Germline V gives CDR1 DFQATT, CDR2 SNEGSKA (reference sequence). Trimming removed 3 bases from V and 1 base from J; junction bases left unmatched: 8. The length of the CDR3 is 15 residues. For the CDR3, the DNA is TGCAGTGCTAGGGAGGACAGGAAAGGGAACACTGAAGCTTTCTTT. Translation gives CSAREDRKGNTEAFF.

This clonotype was counted only a few times. A much bigger clone sits one base away, suggesting this may be a read error. This chain connects TRBV20-1 to TRBJ2-1, with 8 bases matching TRBD2. TRBJ2-7 matches the DNA end more closely, so the J call is doubtful. The CDR3 contains 14 residues. The germline gives CDR1 DFQATT, CDR2 SNEGSKA (reference sequence). The CDR3 here is CSAFVVAGNNEQYF. CDR3 coding DNA: TGCAGTGCTTTCGTGGTAGCGGGAAACAATGAGCAGTACTTC.

The rearrangement joins TRBV7-2 to TRBJ1-5; no clear D gene. The V gene lost 1 base and the J gene lost 6 bases, with 7 bases spanning the gap. CDR3 length: 13 amino acids. The germline V gene has CDR1 SGHTA and CDR2 FQGNSA. CDR3 DNA: TGTGCCAGCAGCTTAGACCACATTCAGCCCCAGCATTTT. Residues: CASSLDHIQPQHF.

Regarding this clonotype: Germline and junction disagree at one end, which may indicate a read error. The chain employs TRBV28 and TRBJ2-3; D perhaps matches TRBD2 (5 bases). CDR1 MDHEN and CDR2 SYDVKM come from the germline V gene. CDR3 length: 13 residues. CDR3 sequence: CASILGRTDTQYF. The DNA for the CDR3 is TGTGCCAGCATTTTAGGGAGAACAGATACGCAGTATTTT.

This clonotype came up many times. V gene TRBV7-9 combines with J gene TRBJ1-2; D gene uncertain. The CDR3 length is 14 residues. Trimming stripped 5 bases from V and 8 bases from J, with 18 bases between. Germline loops: CDR1 SEHNR, CDR2 FQNEAQ (reference sequence). The CDR3 coding sequence is TGTGCCAGCAGCCCCGGGGTTCCCGTGCTGGGCTACACCTTC. It codes for CASSPGVPVLGYTF.

The chain joins TRBV10-3 to TRBJ2-5, with D unresolved. Germline CDR1 is ENHRY and CDR2 is SYGVKD. V was pared by 5 bases and J by 5 bases, with 9 bases between. The CDR3 runs 12 residues. CDR3 DNA: TGTGCCATCAGTCAGGCCGCCGAGACCCAGTACTTC. Translating gives CAISQAAETQYF.

The chain recombines TRBV4-3 with TRBJ2-3, with D unclear. Germline V gene data show CDR1 as LGHNA and CDR2 as YSLEER. V lost 4 bases and J lost 6, with 11 bases in between. This CDR3 is 13 amino acids long. DNA of the CDR3: TGCGCCAGCAGCCGATCGCCCCTCGATACGCAGTATTTT. Amino acids: CASSRSPLDTQYF.

The chain uses TRBV20-1 and TRBJ1-5; a possible D gene is TRBD1 (6 bases). This CDR3 region has 14 residues. Germline-derived CDR1 and CDR2 are DFQATT and SNEGSKA (reference sequence). The V end was cut by 3 bases, the J end by 1 base, with 10 bases between. The CDR3 reads CSASVGASNQPQHF. The DNA for the CDR3 is TGCAGTGCTAGTGTGGGGGCGAGCAATCAGCCCCAGCATTTT.